This T cell receptor beta chain was observed in a study of T cell responses to AZD1222 COVID-19 vaccine. Clones were read by immunoSEQ multiplex PCR, and TCRdb kept only the in-frame ones, dropping some. The profile covers 140,000 to 150,000 clones, with about 93% appearing a single time and approximately 5% taken by the ten largest. CDR3 length: 16 amino acids. As concerns this clone: Its antigen remains unidentified.

Notes on the study in general: Repertoires were obtained only post-peak T cell response. Spike-specific TCRs gained breadth and depth after people received two AZD1222 doses. With dominance at 160-218 and 743-854, vaccine-associated CD4 TCRs spanned spike.

The chain carries TRBV21-1 and TRBJ2-7; the table assigns TRBD1, which was not confirmed against the DNA. TRBV21-1 has pseudogene status. The sample in question was peripheral blood, obtained on day 0 of AZD1222 vaccination. The clonotype comes from an adult in good health. CDR3 amino acids: CASSKAVGQGGDEQYF. Written as DNA, the CDR3 is TGTGCCAGCAGCAAGGCGGTAGGACAGGGTGGAGACGAGCAGTACTTC.